This T cell receptor beta chain was found in a study of PD-L1 blockade in urothelial cancer. Study details: T cells were recovered from blood samples at a median of roughly 150,000.

The germline V gene has CDR1 SGHTA and CDR2 FQGNSA. This CDR3 is built from 15 residues. With 2 bases removed from V and 6 bases from J, the gap between germline ends came to 13 bases. Assay used: immunoSEQ multiplex PCR; TCRdb lists only in-frame clones, some missing. The sample yields about 130,000 clones, approximately 84% seen once. As to time point: pretreatment peripheral blood. The receptor was derived from a man between 50 and 59 years old with urothelial cancer. V is TRBV7-2 and J is TRBJ1-4, with D unclear. Source: PBMCs, taken around atezolizumab (anti-PD-L1) treatment. The CDR3, as DNA: TGTGCCAGCAGCTTAAGTCCCCATCCAGATGAAAAACTGTTTTTT. Its protein product is CASSLSPHPDEKLFF. The full variable domain, completed using reference TRBV7-2 and TRBJ1-4, is GAGVSQSPSNKVTEKGKDVELRCDPISGHTALYWYRQSLGQGLEFLIYFQGNSAPDKSGLPSDRFSAERTGGSVSTLTIQRTQQEDSAVYLCASSLSPHPDEKLFFGSGTQLSVL.